The 16 T cell receptor beta chains listed next were all sequenced from one sample in a study of shared clonotypes between healthy human individuals. CD8 cells regarded as naive lacked CD45RO, were positively chosen for CCR7, and omitted terminally differentiated effector memory CD45RA+ cells. TCRdb keeps only in-frame clones here, not all; method: immunoSEQ multiplex PCR. In the table there are approximately 2,000,000 clones, roughly 95% of which are singletons. Sequenced input: naive CD8+ T cells from PBMCs. The receptor source for this set is a man aged 18 to 29 in good health. Some clones in this sample may be carry-over from other donors' samples.

The V and J genes are TRBV7-9 and TRBJ2-2; TRBD2 agrees at 9 bases. In germline, CDR1 is SEHNR, CDR2 FQNEAQ (reference sequence). The CDR3 is made up of 16 amino acids. V lost 4 bases and J lost 2; bases outside the gene matches: 5. In DNA form, the CDR3 reads TGTGCCAGCAGCTCGACTAGCGGAGAAAACACCGGGGAGCTGTTTTTT. Encoded protein: CASSSTSGENTGELFF.

The rearrangement links TRBV9 to TRBJ1-2, with D maybe TRBD1 (5 bases). Trimming removed 7 bases at V and 6 bases at J, with 13 bases between. Looked up from germline, CDR1 is SGDLS and CDR2 is YYNGEE. The CDR3 totals 12 residues. DNA for the CDR3: TGTGCCAGCCAGAGCGGGGGGGATGGCTACACCTTC. Its translation is CASQSGGDGYTF.

The chain joins TRBV27 to TRBJ2-7, with 9 bases fitting TRBD1. CDR1 is MNHEY and CDR2 is SMNVEV in the germline V gene (reference sequence). This CDR3 spans 17 amino acids. Germline trimming cut 1 base from V and 1 base from J; bases unmatched to any gene: 8. As DNA, the CDR3 is TGTGCCAGCAGTTTATTAGCCAGGGGGACAGGGTCCTACGAGCAGTACTTC. It translates to CASSLLARGTGSYEQYF.

The V call is TRBV4-1, the J call TRBJ2-7, with 7 bases fitting TRBD1. The CDR3 is 15 amino acids. Germline V gene sequence: CDR1 MGHRA, CDR2 YSYEKL. The V segment lost 0 bases and the J segment 5 bases; nucleotides outside the gene matches: 7. This chain's CDR3 is CASSQDDRVNNEQYF. The CDR3 nucleotides read TGCGCCAGCAGCCAAGACGACAGGGTAAATAACGAGCAGTACTTC.

The genes are TRBV5-8 and TRBJ2-5, with D hard to call. Trimming removed 5 bases from V and 5 bases from J, with 13 bases in between. From germline, CDR1 is SGHTS and CDR2 YDEGEE. The CDR3 loop spans 13 amino acids. CDR3 in DNA: TGTGCCAGCAGAGGAATTAAACGGGAGACCCAGTACTTC. Protein sequence: CASRGIKRETQYF.

The gene calls are TRBV5-1 and TRBJ1-1; perhaps TRBD1 as D (5 bases). Deletions cut 0 bases from V and 0 bases from J, with 15 bases between. Germline CDR1 reads SGHRS; CDR2 reads YFSETQ. The CDR3 runs 17 residues. The CDR3 spells CASSLGRGALLNTEAFF. The CDR3 nucleotides read TGCGCCAGCAGCTTGGGGAGGGGAGCCTTATTGAACACTGAAGCTTTCTTT.

This clone was detected only a few times. The rearrangement uses TRBV10-3 and TRBJ2-7; no firm D call. Per germline, CDR1 ENHRY and CDR2 SYGVKD. V was shortened by 6 bases and J by 7 bases, with 16 bases between the two germline ends. The CDR3 length is 13 residues. The CDR3 region is CAISQGPLGEQYF. The DNA for the CDR3 is TGTGCCATCAGCCAAGGGCCCTTGGGAGAGCAGTACTTC.

The chain has TRBV14 and TRBJ1-1; tentative D call: TRBD1 (6 bases). This CDR3 has 13 residues. The V gene lost 3 bases and the J gene lost 11 bases, with 16 bases spanning the gap. Germline assignment: CDR1 SGHDN and CDR2 FVKESK. The CDR3 nucleotides are TGTGCCAGCAGCCAGTACCGAGGGACACTCGCTTTCTTT. Its translation is CASSQYRGTLAFF.

This chain links TRBV7-9 with TRBJ2-3, with D hard to call. The germline V gene encodes CDR1 SEHNR and CDR2 FQNEAQ (reference sequence). Trimming shortened V by 1 base and J by 2 bases, and 10 bases separated the two germline ends. The CDR3 runs to 15 residues. CDR3 in amino acids: CASSLEGPLTDTQYF. CDR3 bases: TGTGCCAGCAGCTTAGAAGGGCCCCTCACAGATACGCAGTATTTT.

The chain recombines TRBV28 with TRBJ2-1, with 7 bases that match TRBD2. Germline lookup yields CDR1 MDHEN and CDR2 SYDVKM. J gave up 0 bases and V 1 base, and 3 bases lay outside the gene matches. The CDR3 consists of 16 residues. This CDR3 reads CASSLLAGDSYNEQFF. The CDR3 bases are TGTGCCAGCAGTTTATTGGCGGGAGACTCCTACAATGAGCAGTTCTTC.

The genes are TRBV9 and TRBJ1-1, with D unresolved. The V gene's germline CDR1 is SGDLS and CDR2 YYNGEE. The V gene lost 0 bases and the J gene lost 4 bases, with 10 bases spanning the gap. The CDR3 is 14 amino acids. The chain's CDR3 is CASSVAWGVTEAFF. CDR3 DNA sequence: TGTGCCAGCAGCGTAGCCTGGGGAGTCACTGAAGCTTTCTTT.

This chain uses TRBV19 with TRBJ1-1; 8 bases are a match to TRBD1. The CDR3 loop spans 17 amino acids. V shed 5 bases and J 4 bases; nucleotides not matched to a gene: 15. Per germline, CDR1 LNHDA and CDR2 SQIVND (reference sequence). This CDR3 reads CASSPWTGLNDGTEAFF. CDR3 bases: TGTGCCAGTAGTCCGTGGACAGGGCTTAATGATGGCACTGAAGCTTTCTTT.

The chain is built from TRBV9 and TRBJ2-1; D gene ambiguous. CDR1 SGDLS and CDR2 YYNGEE come from the germline V gene. V lost 7 bases and J 1 base, leaving 6 bases between the germline ends. The CDR3 extends over 12 amino acids. The CDR3 region has the DNA TGTGCCAGCGGGCAATCCTACAATGAGCAGTTCTTC. Translated: CASGQSYNEQFF.

The rearrangement uses TRBV27 and TRBJ2-7, with 8 nucleotides matching TRBD2. The J segment lost 2 bases and the V segment lost 3 bases, leaving 12 bases of the junction unmatched. In germline, CDR1 is MNHEY, CDR2 SMNVEV (reference sequence). The CDR3 spans 17 residues. CDR3 coding DNA: TGTGCCAGCAGTTTGTTGGTAAGCGGGGGTTCGACCTACGAGCAGTACTTC. This encodes CASSLLVSGGSTYEQYF.

This chain connects TRBV4-3 to TRBJ1-1, with 8 nucleotides matching TRBD1. J lost 4 bases, V lost 3 bases, and 4 bases had no gene match. Germline values: CDR1 LGHNA, CDR2 YSLEER. The CDR3 is 14 residues long. CDR3 sequence: CASSHRTGITEAFF. The DNA for the CDR3 is TGCGCCAGCAGCCACCGGACAGGGATCACTGAAGCTTTCTTT.

The chain joins TRBV11-2 to TRBJ2-4; 7 bases map to TRBD1. This CDR3 has 15 residues. Germline V CDR1 and CDR2: SGHAT, FQNNGV. The V and J ends lost 5 bases and 4 bases, in that order; junction bases with no gene match: 8. The CDR3 spells CASSRIGTEKNIQYF. The CDR3, as DNA: TGTGCCAGCAGCCGGATCGGGACAGAAAAAAACATTCAGTACTTC.